The rows below give T cell receptor beta chains drawn from one sample of a study of T cells in Graves' hyperthyroidism and ophthalmopathy. TCRdb fed the multiplex PCR reads into MiXCR, producing one record per CDR3 protein. Of 350,000 to 400,000 distinct CDR3 sequences listed, about 18% were seen once; the top ten hold around 40%. Material: blood. The receptors were sampled from a man in his late teens or twenties with Graves' ophthalmopathy. Both conserved end residues are part of each CDR3. D genes are given only for firm matches. Clone sizes are given selectively: once, few, many, or a class where the clone is expanded.

J gene,clone size,V gene,D gene,CDR3 protein,CDR3 DNA
TRBJ2-1,many,TRBV20-1,TRBD2,CSARASGGEGGNEQFF,TGCAGTGCTAGAGCTAGCGGGGGGGAAGGGGGGAATGAGCAGTTCTTC
TRBJ1-1,.,TRBV6-5,.,CASSYSLGNRAEASF,TGTGCCAGCAGTTACTCTTTGGGTAACCGGGCTGAAGCTTCCTTT
TRBJ1-2,many,TRBV6-1,.,CASSPRTVSGGYTF,TGTGCCAGCAGCCCTAGGACAGTTTCTGGCGGCTACACCTTC
TRBJ1-1,many,TRBV7-3,.,CASSLGGSNTEAFF,TGTGCCAGCAGCTTAGGCGGGAGCAACACTGAAGCTTTCTTT
TRBJ1-2,many,TRBV6-1,.,CASSRQGTNYGYTF,TGTGCCAGCAGTCGTCAGGGGACCAACTATGGCTACACCTTC
TRBJ2-1,many,TRBV9,.,CASSVGQGLEQFF,TGTGCCAGCAGCGTAGGGCAGGGACTTGAGCAGTTCTTC
TRBJ2-4,.,TRBV18,TRBD1,CASSPADRGIAKNIQYF,TGTGCCAGCTCACCAGCCGACAGGGGTATAGCCAAAAACATTCAGTACTTC
TRBJ2-5,many,TRBV6-1,.,CASSGQNQETQYF,TGTGCCAGCAGTGGTCAGAACCAAGAGACCCAGTACTTC
TRBJ1-1,many,TRBV7-9,.,CASSLGQEAFF,TGTGCCAGCAGCTTAGGACAGGAAGCTTTCTTT
TRBJ1-2,.,TRBV20-1,.,CSARATGRQGYTF,TGCAGTGCTAGGGCTACGGGACGCCAGGGCTACACCTTC
TRBJ1-2,many,TRBV24-1,TRBD1,CATSDSATGQGNYGYTF,TGTGCCACCAGTGATTCCGCGACGGGACAGGGGAACTATGGCTACACCTTC
TRBJ2-3,.,TRBV7-9,TRBD1,CASSSPPQGASTDTQYF,TGTGCCAGCAGCTCCCCCCCACAGGGGGCGTCCACAGATACGCAGTATTTT
TRBJ1-1,.,TRBV10-3,.,CAISSLDRGNTEAFF,TGTGCCATCTCCTCCTTGGACAGAGGGAACACTGAAGCTTTCTTT
TRBJ1-1,many,TRBV24-1,.,CATSDPRGQAFF,TGTGCCACCAGTGATCCTCGGGGACAAGCTTTCTTT